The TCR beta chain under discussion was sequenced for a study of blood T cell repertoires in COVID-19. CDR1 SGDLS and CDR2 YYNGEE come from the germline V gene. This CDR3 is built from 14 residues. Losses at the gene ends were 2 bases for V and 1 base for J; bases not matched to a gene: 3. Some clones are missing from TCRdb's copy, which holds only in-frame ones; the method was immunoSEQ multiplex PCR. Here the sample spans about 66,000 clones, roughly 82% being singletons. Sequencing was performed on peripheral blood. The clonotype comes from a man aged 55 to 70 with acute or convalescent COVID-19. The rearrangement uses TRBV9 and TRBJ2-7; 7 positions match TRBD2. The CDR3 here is CASSVLADSYEQYF. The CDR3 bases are TGTGCCAGCAGCGTTCTAGCGGATTCCTACGAGCAGTACTTC.